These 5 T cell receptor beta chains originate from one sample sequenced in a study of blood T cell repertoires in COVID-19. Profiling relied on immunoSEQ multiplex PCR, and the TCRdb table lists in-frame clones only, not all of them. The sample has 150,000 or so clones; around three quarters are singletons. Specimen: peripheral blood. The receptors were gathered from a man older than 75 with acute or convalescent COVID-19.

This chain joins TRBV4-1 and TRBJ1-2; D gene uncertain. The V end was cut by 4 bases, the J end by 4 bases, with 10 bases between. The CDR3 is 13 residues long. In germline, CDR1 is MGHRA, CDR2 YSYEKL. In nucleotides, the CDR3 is TGCGCCAGCAGCCCCTCCGACACCTATGGCTACACCTTC. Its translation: CASSPSDTYGYTF.

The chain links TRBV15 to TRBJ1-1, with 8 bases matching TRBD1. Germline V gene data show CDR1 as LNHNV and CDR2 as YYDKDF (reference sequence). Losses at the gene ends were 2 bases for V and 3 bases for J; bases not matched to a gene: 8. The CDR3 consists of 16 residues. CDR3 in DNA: TGTGCCACCAGCAGAAGGACAGGGAGCGGGGACACTGAAGCTTTCTTT. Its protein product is CATSRRTGSGDTEAFF.

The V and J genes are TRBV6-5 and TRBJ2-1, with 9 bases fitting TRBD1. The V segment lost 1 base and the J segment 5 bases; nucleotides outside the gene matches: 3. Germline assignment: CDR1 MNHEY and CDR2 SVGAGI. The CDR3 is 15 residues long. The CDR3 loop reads CASSYLGQGNNEQFF. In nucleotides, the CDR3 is TGTGCCAGCAGTTACTTGGGACAGGGCAACAATGAGCAGTTCTTC.

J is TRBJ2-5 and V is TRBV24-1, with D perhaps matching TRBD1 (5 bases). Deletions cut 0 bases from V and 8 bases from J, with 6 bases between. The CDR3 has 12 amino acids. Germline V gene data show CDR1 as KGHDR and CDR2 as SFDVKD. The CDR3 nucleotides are TGTGCCACCAGTGATTTGAGGGGAACCCAGTACTTC. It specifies CATSDLRGTQYF.

The CDR3 coding sequence is TGTGCCAGCAGCTTAGGGCAGGGGGCTTCTGGCTACACCTTC. Amino acid sequence: CASSLGQGASGYTF. This chain links TRBV7-2 with TRBJ1-2, with TRBD1 matching 8 bases. Germline trimming cut 1 base from V and 7 bases from J; bases unmatched to any gene: 5. Germline V gives CDR1 SGHTA, CDR2 FQGNSA. CDR3 length equals 14 residues.